This record looks at one TCR beta chain sequence and its context. The entry originates in a study of control samples from healthy donors and cancer patients. The CDR3 is made up of 15 amino acids. Germline V gene data show CDR1 as SGHKS and CDR2 as YYEKEE (reference sequence). Losses at the gene ends were 2 bases for V and 0 bases for J; bases not matched to a gene: 3. Sequencing used immunoSEQ multiplex PCR; TCRdb keeps in-frame clones, though not all of them. This sample yields approximately 130,000 clones, of which roughly 84% are seen a single time; over 7.5% belongs to the top ten. The chain couples TRBV5-5 to TRBJ1-1; 8 bases fit TRBD1. Sequences were obtained from blood. This TCR derives from a man in his forties in good health. The chain's CDR3 is CASSFLTGVNTEAFF. The CDR3 coding sequence is TGTGCCAGCAGCTTTTTGACAGGGGTGAACACTGAAGCTTTCTTT. Filled out from reference TRBV5-5 and TRBJ1-1, the complete variable domain reads DAGVTQSPTHLIKTRGQQVTLRCSPISGHKSVSWYQQVLGQGPQFIFQYYEKEERGRGNFPDRFSARQFPNYSSELNVNALLLGDSALYLCASSFLTGVNTEAFFGQGTRLTVV.